The rows below give T cell receptor beta chains drawn from one sample of a study of blood T cell repertoires in COVID-19. Profiled with immunoSEQ multiplex PCR; TCRdb holds only in-frame clones, not every one. The repertoire holds 110,000 or so clones, with approximately 80% as singletons. Specimen: peripheral blood. These receptors were taken from a man between 70 and 80 years old with acute or convalescent COVID-19. CDR3s include the opening cysteine and the closing phenylalanine or tryptophan. Fields, in order: V gene, CDR3 protein.

V: TRBV7-2
CDR3: CASSLGGLAGNTGELFF

V: TRBV16
CDR3: CASSPGEETDTQYF

V: TRBV11-2
CDR3: CASSQQTNSYEQYF

V: TRBV7-2
CDR3: CASSLYRGLYEQYF

V: TRBV9
CDR3: CASSAGQGATDTQYF

V: TRBV7-2
CDR3: CASSLVWQAINYGYTF

V: TRBV11-2
CDR3: CASSLPAYTRENEKLFF

V: TRBV30
CDR3: CAWSVTGYYNSPLHF

V: TRBV5-1
CDR3: CASSLTGTAFNNEQFF

V: TRBV27
CDR3: CASSFRGGTGELFF

V: TRBV6-6
CDR3: CASSYSGSPLHF

V: TRBV11-1
CDR3: CASSPSPGQGSPEAFF

V: TRBV18
CDR3: CASSPTGDTQYF

V: TRBV6-6
CDR3: CASSSADSGANVLTF

V: TRBV27
CDR3: CASRPGGSVAGELFF

V: TRBV30
CDR3: CAWSGGDTQYF